This T cell receptor (beta chain) was identified during a study of blood T cell repertoires in COVID-19. Turning to the study itself: The United States, Italy and Spain were the sources of the acute and convalescent COVID-19 samples.

V was pared by 0 bases and J by 5 bases, with 9 bases between. CDR1 SGHDT and CDR2 YYEEEE come from the germline V gene. The CDR3 runs 13 residues. Original methodology: Estimates of nucleated cell counts were drawn from the amplification of reference gene primers. Using immunoSEQ multiplex PCR, the repertoire was profiled, and TCRdb retains in-frame clones only, with some absent. The V and J calls and clone size are taken from that table; D and trimming were inferred from the DNA. The sample lists roughly 150,000 clones; around 87% were seen once. The sequenced sample consisted of peripheral blood. The clonotype originates from a human donor in a cohort sampled during active COVID-19. The chain has TRBV5-6 and TRBJ2-7; possibly TRBD1 for D (6 bases). CDR3 in amino acids: CASSLAQGNEQYF. In DNA, the CDR3 is TGTGCCAGCAGCTTGGCTCAGGGGAACGAGCAGTACTTC.